Below, 12 T cell receptor beta chains from the same sample are listed, as sequenced in a study of radiation and T cells in renal cell carcinoma. The table came from immunoSEQ multiplex PCR; TCRdb's copy has only in-frame clones and leaves some out. This sample carries 140,000 to 150,000 clones, 88% of them seen once, and the ten largest clones take 3.5% to 5%. Time point of the sample: baseline pretreatment blood. The treatment is: 15 Gy SBRT to primary tumor, nephrectomy 4 weeks later. Specimen: blood, collected from a patient whose treatment included radiotherapy and nephrectomy. Source of these receptors: an older woman with renal cell carcinoma.

The chain combines TRBV7-2 with TRBJ1-6; D gene uncertain. V was pared by 3 bases and J by 10 bases, with 7 bases between. The germline CDR1 and CDR2 sequences are SGHTA and FQGNSA. The CDR3 has 12 residues. CDR3 sequence: CASSLTGSPLHF. The CDR3 DNA is TGTGCCAGCAGCTTGACGGGGTCACCCCTCCACTTT.

The chain joins TRBV5-4 to TRBJ2-7; TRBD1 matches 10 bases. The CDR3 has 15 residues. CDR1 is SGHNT and CDR2 is YYREEE in the germline V gene (reference sequence). The V gene end was trimmed by 4 bases and the J gene end by 5 bases; junction bases not matched to a gene: 9. The CDR3 nucleotides read TGTGCCAGCAGCCTGACCGGGACAGGGGTTCACGAGCAGTACTTC. Its translation is CASSLTGTGVHEQYF.

The chain couples TRBV7-8 to TRBJ2-7; the match to TRBD1 covers 10 bases. Germline CDR1 reads SGHVS; CDR2 reads FQNEAQ. V gave up 5 bases and J gave up 5 bases; unmatched junction bases: 9. The CDR3 has 15 residues. CDR3 loop: CASSLRDRGPHEQYF. The DNA for the CDR3 is TGTGCCAGCAGCCTCCGGGACAGGGGCCCCCACGAGCAGTACTTC.

The chain links TRBV5-4 to TRBJ1-6; D not certain. Germline assignment: CDR1 SGHNT and CDR2 YYREEE (reference sequence). This CDR3 has 15 residues. Deletions cut 1 base from V and 0 bases from J, with 5 bases between. The CDR3, as DNA: TGTGCCAGCAGCTTGTCCCGCTCCTATAATTCACCCCTCCACTTT. It is translated as CASSLSRSYNSPLHF.

This chain links TRBV6-5 with TRBJ2-5, with 8 bases fitting TRBD2. V shed 6 bases, J shed 4 bases, and the junction held 7 bases outside the gene matches. CDR1 is MNHEY and CDR2 is SVGAGI in the germline V gene. CDR3 length: 14 amino acids. CDR3 DNA: TGTGCCAGCAGCGGGGGGGCAGTAAGAGAGACCCAGTACTTC. This gives the protein CASSGGAVRETQYF.

The V call is TRBV4-2, the J call TRBJ1-4, with a weak D call TRBD1 (5 bases). V lost 1 base, J lost 0 bases, and 18 bases lay in between. The CDR3 totals 19 residues. Germline lookup yields CDR1 LGHNA and CDR2 YNFKEQ. The CDR3 loop reads CASSQVKLQGLTTNEKLFF. In DNA, the CDR3 is TGTGCCAGCAGCCAAGTAAAGTTGCAGGGCCTGACAACTAATGAAAAACTGTTTTTT.

The chain has TRBV7-2 and TRBJ2-1, with D perhaps TRBD1 (7 bases). V was clipped by 6 bases and J by 3 bases, with 12 bases between them. Per germline, CDR1 SGHTA and CDR2 FQGNSA. The CDR3 is 14 amino acids. This chain's CDR3 is CASRQGGSYNEQFF. The CDR3 DNA follows: TGTGCCAGCAGGCAGGGGGGTAGCTACAATGAGCAGTTCTTC.

The chain uses TRBV29-1 and TRBJ1-4; TRBD1 might be the D (6 bases). This CDR3 has 13 amino acids. V gave up 5 bases and J gave up 0 bases, with 7 bases separating them. CDR1 and CDR2 from the germline V gene are SQVTM and ANQGSEA. CDR3 DNA sequence: TGCAGCGTTCGGACAGCAACTAATGAAAAACTGTTTTTT. It codes for CSVRTATNEKLFF. The variable domain in full, with the rest retrieved from reference TRBV29-1 and TRBJ1-4, is SAVISQKPSRDICQRGTSLTIQCQVDSQVTMMFWYRQQPGQSLTLIATANQGSEATYESGFVIDKFPISRPNLTFSTLTVSNMSPEDSSIYLCSVRTATNEKLFFGSGTQLSVL.

This chain links TRBV2 with TRBJ1-2; 8 positions match TRBD1. Germline-derived CDR1 and CDR2 are SNHLY and FYNNEI. This CDR3 is 14 amino acids long. Trimming removed 6 bases from V and 4 bases from J; junction bases left unmatched: 7. CDR3: CASRTGQGIYGYTF. DNA for the CDR3: TGTGCCAGCAGAACTGGACAGGGAATCTATGGCTACACCTTC.

The rearrangement links TRBV28 to TRBJ1-1; D perhaps matches TRBD1 (6 bases). The length of the CDR3 is 15 residues. Trimming pared 5 bases from V and 10 bases from J, leaving 23 bases between. The germline CDR1 and CDR2 sequences are MDHEN and SYDVKM. This CDR3 reads CASSGVAQGSVRAFF. In DNA form, the CDR3 reads TGTGCCAGCAGTGGGGTTGCACAGGGATCTGTACGAGCTTTCTTT.

The chain employs TRBV7-2 and TRBJ2-5; 11 positions agree with TRBD2. The CDR3 is 15 residues long. Trimming cost V 3 bases and J 6 bases; bases outside gene matches: 6. Germline V gives CDR1 SGHTA, CDR2 FQGNSA. CDR3 sequence reads: CASSFSGGALQTQYF. The CDR3 nucleotides are TGTGCCAGCAGCTTTAGCGGGGGGGCCTTACAGACCCAGTACTTC.

The chain has TRBV7-9 and TRBJ2-7, with 8 bases matching TRBD2. The CDR3 has 16 residues. The V gene end was trimmed by 1 base and the J gene end by 2 bases; junction bases not matched to a gene: 7. Germline V gene lookup returns CDR1 SEHNR and CDR2 FQNEAQ (reference sequence). This chain's CDR3 is CASSLEVGLATYEQYF. CDR3 bases: TGTGCCAGCAGCTTAGAAGTAGGACTAGCAACCTACGAGCAGTACTTC.